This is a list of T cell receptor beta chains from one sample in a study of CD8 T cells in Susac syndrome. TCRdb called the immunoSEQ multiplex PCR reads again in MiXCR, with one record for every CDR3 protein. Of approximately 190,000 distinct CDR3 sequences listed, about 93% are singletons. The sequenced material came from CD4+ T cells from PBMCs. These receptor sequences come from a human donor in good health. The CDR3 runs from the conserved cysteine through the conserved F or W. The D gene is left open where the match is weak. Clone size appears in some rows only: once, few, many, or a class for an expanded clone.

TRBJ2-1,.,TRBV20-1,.,TGCAGTGCGCTACGAGTTGAGCAGTTCTTC,CSALRVEQFF
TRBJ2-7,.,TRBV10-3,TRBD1,TGTGCCATCAGTGGGGACAGGGCCTACGAGCAGTACTTC,CAISGDRAYEQYF
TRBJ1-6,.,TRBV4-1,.,TGCGCCAGCAGCCAGAGCATTGGGTCACCCCTCCACTTT,CASSQSIGSPLHF
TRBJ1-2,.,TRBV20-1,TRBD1,TGCAGTGCCACGTATTCCGGGACAGGGGGTGGCTACACCTTC,CSATYSGTGGGYTF
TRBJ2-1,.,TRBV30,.,TGTGCCTGGAAGAGCAGGGGACCTCTGAGGAATGAGCAGTTCTTC,CAWKSRGPLRNEQFF
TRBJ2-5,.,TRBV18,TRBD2,TGTGCCAGCTCACCACTGCCTAGCGGGGGCCTCCAAGAGACCCAGTACTTC,CASSPLPSGGLQETQYF
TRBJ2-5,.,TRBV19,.,TGTGCCAGTAGTATCTCCGGACAGAGCCAAGAGACCCAGTACTTC,CASSISGQSQETQYF
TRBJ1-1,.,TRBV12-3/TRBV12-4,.,TGTGCCAGCAGTTTAGCGCGAGCTAACACTGAAGCTTTCTTT,CASSLARANTEAFF
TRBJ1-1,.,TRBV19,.,TGTGCCAGTAGTTTTGGGGCAGGAGCTTTCTTT,CASSFGAGAFF
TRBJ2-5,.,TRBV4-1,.,TGCGCCAGCAGCCTGCTAGGTCTACCTCAAGAGACCCAGTACTTC,CASSLLGLPQETQYF
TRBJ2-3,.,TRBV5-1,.,TGCGCCAGCAGGCAGGCGGGAATCACAGATACGCAGTATTTT,CASRQAGITDTQYF
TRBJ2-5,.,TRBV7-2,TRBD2,TGTGCCAGCAGCTTACAAGCGGGGGGGAAAGAGACCCAGTACTTC,CASSLQAGGKETQYF
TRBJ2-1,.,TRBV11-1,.,TGTGCCAGCAGCTTATCTCGGTCCCGGGGGGAGCAGTTCTTC,CASSLSRSRGEQFF
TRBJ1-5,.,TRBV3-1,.,TGTGCCAGCAGCCAAGGAACAGCCGGAGGGCCCCAGCATTTT,CASSQGTAGGPQHF
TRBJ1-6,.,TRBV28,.,TGTGCCAGCAGGATTGAGACCATCGGCTCACCCCTCCACTTT,CASRIETIGSPLHF
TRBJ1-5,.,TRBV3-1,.,TGTGCCAGCAGCCTGACCGGGACTGGGAATCAGCCCCAGCATTTT,CASSLTGTGNQPQHF
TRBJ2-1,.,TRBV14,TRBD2,TGTGCCAGCAGCCCCCTGGGAGGGGATAATGAGCAGTTCTTC,CASSPLGGDNEQFF
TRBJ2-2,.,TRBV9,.,TGTGCCAGCAGCCTCCAGGGTTATAACACCGGGGAGCTGTTTTTT,CASSLQGYNTGELFF
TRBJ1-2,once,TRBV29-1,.,TGCAGCGTTGATGGAAATAGGGGAGCTAACTATGGCTACACCTTC,CSVDGNRGANYGYTF
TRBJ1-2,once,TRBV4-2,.,TGTGCCAGCAGCCAAGGGACGGATGGCTACACCTTC,CASSQGTDGYTF
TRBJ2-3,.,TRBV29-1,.,TGCAGCGTCCAGAGCACAGATACGCAGTATTTT,CSVQSTDTQYF
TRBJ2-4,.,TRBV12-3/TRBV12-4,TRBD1,TGTGCCAGCAGCCGGACAGGGGATGCCAAAAACATTCAGTACTTC,CASSRTGDAKNIQYF
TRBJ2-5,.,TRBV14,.,TGTGCCAGCAGCGACATCCGGGGCAGACAAGAGACCCAGTACTTC,CASSDIRGRQETQYF
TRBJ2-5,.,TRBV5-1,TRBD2,TGCGCCAGCAGCGTAAATAGCGGGGCTCAAGAGACCCAGTACTTC,CASSVNSGAQETQYF
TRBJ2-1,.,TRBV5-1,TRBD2,TGCGCCAGCAGCCCGCTAGCGGGGGGCTCCTACAATGAGCAGTTCTTC,CASSPLAGGSYNEQFF
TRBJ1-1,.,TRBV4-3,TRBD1,TGCGCCAGCAGCCAAGTTGTACGTTCTAGACAGGGTTTGAACACTGAAGCTTTCTTT,CASSQVVRSRQGLNTEAFF
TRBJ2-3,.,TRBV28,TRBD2,TGTGCCAGCAGTTTGGGAGCTAGCGGGGGCACAGATACGCAGTATTTT,CASSLGASGGTDTQYF
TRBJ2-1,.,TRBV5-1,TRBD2,TGCGCCAGCAGCTTGGTCATAGCGGGGGCTTCCTACAATGAGCAGTTCTTC,CASSLVIAGASYNEQFF
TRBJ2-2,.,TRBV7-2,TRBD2,TGTGCCAGCAGCCGGGGACTAGCGGGGGGGCTAACCGGGGAGCTGTTTTTT,CASSRGLAGGLTGELFF
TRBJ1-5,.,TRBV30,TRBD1,TGTGCCCAGGGGGCTGGGAATCAGCCCCAGCATTTT,CAQGAGNQPQHF
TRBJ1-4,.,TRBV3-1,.,TGTGCCAGCAGCCAAGATGGGAGGAAGGGATCGGTAACTAATGAAAAACTGTTTTTT,CASSQDGRKGSVTNEKLFF
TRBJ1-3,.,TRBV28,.,TGTGCCATCGGAGACAGCTCTGGAAACACCATATATTTT,CAIGDSSGNTIYF
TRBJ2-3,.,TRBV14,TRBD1,TGTGCCAGCAGCCAAGGGGACAGGTGGACAGATACGCAGTATTTT,CASSQGDRWTDTQYF
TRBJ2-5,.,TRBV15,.,TGTGCCACCAGCAGAGGAGGATGGGGGGAGACCCAGTACTTC,CATSRGGWGETQYF
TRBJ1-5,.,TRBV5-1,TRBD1,TGCGCCAGCAGCTTGGCGGCAGGGGGCACGAGCAATCAGCCCCAGCATTTT,CASSLAAGGTSNQPQHF
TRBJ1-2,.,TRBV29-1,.,TGCAGCGTTGATGGGGGATGGAGCTATGGCTACACCTTC,CSVDGGWSYGYTF
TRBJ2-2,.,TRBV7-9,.,TGTGCCAGCAGCCCTCAATTCCAGAAAGCGAACACCGGGGAGCTGTTTTTT,CASSPQFQKANTGELFF
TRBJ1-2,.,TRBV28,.,TGTGCCAGCAGTGTAAACAGTTTATATGGCTACACCTTC,CASSVNSLYGYTF
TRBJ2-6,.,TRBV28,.,TGTGCCAGCAGTCCTCCTGGGGCCAACGTCCTGACTTTC,CASSPPGANVLTF
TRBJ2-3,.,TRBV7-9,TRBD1,TGTGCCAGCAGCTGGGACAGGGGCCCAGATACGCAGTATTTT,CASSWDRGPDTQYF
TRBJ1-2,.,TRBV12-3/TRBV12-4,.,TGTGCCAGCACCTTCCTTGGGGGGATTCGAGATGGCTACACCTTC,CASTFLGGIRDGYTF
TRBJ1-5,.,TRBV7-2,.,TGTGCCAGCAGCTTGAGGGACGGTCCAAATCAGCCCCAGCATTTT,CASSLRDGPNQPQHF
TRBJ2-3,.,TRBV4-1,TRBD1,TGCGCCAGCAGCCAAGTGAAGGGGGGACAGGCAACAGATACGCAGTATTTT,CASSQVKGGQATDTQYF
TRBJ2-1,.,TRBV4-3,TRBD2,TGCGCCAGCAGCCAACTAGCGGGAAGGAGTGAGCAGTTCTTC,CASSQLAGRSEQFF
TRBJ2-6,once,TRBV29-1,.,TGCAGCGTCGAGGAACCAGGGGTCTCTGGGGCCAACGTCCTGACTTTC,CSVEEPGVSGANVLTF
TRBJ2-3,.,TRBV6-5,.,TGTGCCAGCACCCAACAGCGCGGGAATACGCAGTATTTT,CASTQQRGNTQYF
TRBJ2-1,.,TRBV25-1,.,TGTGCCAGCAGTGCGGGGCTTATCAACAATGAGCAGTTCTTC,CASSAGLINNEQFF
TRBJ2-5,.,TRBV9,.,TGTGCCAGCAGCTACTCGCGATCCCAAGAGACCCAGTACTTC,CASSYSRSQETQYF
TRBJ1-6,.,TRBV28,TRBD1,TGTGCCAGCAGTTCTCGGACAGGGTATAATTCACCCCTCCACTTT,CASSSRTGYNSPLHF
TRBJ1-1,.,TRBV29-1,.,TGCAGCGCTCTCAGGGACACCTACACTGAAGCTTTCTTT,CSALRDTYTEAFF
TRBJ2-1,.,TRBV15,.,TGTGCCACCAGCAGAGATCTGGGTTGGGAGCAGTTCTTC,CATSRDLGWEQFF
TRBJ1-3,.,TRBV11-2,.,TGTGCCAGCAGCTTAGATCGACAGCATCTGGTTGGCACCATATATTTT,CASSLDRQHLVGTIYF
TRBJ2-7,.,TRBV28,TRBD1,TGTGCCAGCAGTTCCGCGACAGGGTTCCTCCACGAGCAGTACTTC,CASSSATGFLHEQYF